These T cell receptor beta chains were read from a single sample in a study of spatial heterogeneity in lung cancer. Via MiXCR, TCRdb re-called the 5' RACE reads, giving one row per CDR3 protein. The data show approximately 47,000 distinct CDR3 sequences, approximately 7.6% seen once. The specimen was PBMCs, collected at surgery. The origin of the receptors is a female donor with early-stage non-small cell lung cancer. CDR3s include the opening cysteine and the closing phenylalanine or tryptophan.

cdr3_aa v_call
CASSPSGRGPKTQYF TRBV12-3/TRBV12-4
CSARRQGAETQYF TRBV20-1
CASSSSGTPPRTDTQYF TRBV6-5
CASSPIQVREKLFF TRBV18
CATSRAGLADTQYF TRBV15
CSAGTPAGNQPQHF TRBV20-1
CASSLGQQETQYF TRBV11-1
CASGQGEINSPLHF TRBV11-1
CASTLIGENTEAFF TRBV6-2/TRBV6-3
CASSLGPTSSDTQYF TRBV5-6
CSASPVTTGVGYTF TRBV20-1
CASGTLYNSPLHF TRBV27
CASSLVAIQESQYF TRBV7-8
CASSLGVPYGYTF TRBV28
CSARDKGTEAFF TRBV20-1
CAWSVRDRTSEKLFF TRBV30
CASSQDWDDSVSNQPQHF TRBV4-3
CASSPLRAANTGELFF TRBV18
CASSLQSRRAYGYTF TRBV3-1
CASSQDLPAGTGGGEKLFF TRBV4-3
CAISESPDRGNSPLHF TRBV10-3
CSAPQSNREQFF TRBV20-1
CSATGGADTQYF TRBV20-1
CSAWDSQPYGYTF TRBV20-1
CASSLVSGGAGTSTDTQYF TRBV7-2
CASSQHAGESETQYF TRBV3-1
CASSPGGGETDTQYF TRBV11-2
CASSSNTAGNSYNEQFF TRBV28
CASSPRTSGLRGEQFF TRBV7-6
CAWSRTGGGYEQYF TRBV30
CASSQESANTEAFF TRBV14
CASINRGRGSARGNQPQHF TRBV6-6
CAVGRAYEQYF TRBV10-3
CASSYLQGSTDTQNF TRBV6-2/TRBV6-3
CASSEDDSYNSPLHF TRBV27
CASSSYGGNEQFF TRBV6-2/TRBV6-3
CASSQDWGSDTQYF TRBV4-3
CASSPRDPKRVGPTDTQYF TRBV12-3/TRBV12-4
CASSMVPAGTGGNPDTQYF TRBV19
CASSLTGANEQFF TRBV13
CASSYVRQGINTGELFF TRBV6-5
CASSSDLLINSSYEQYF TRBV7-9
CASSVGAPNQPQHF TRBV9
CATSRGGTGDYGYTF TRBV15
CASSLGGLRGGSKNIQYF TRBV7-8
CASSQDRDTGELFF TRBV4-2
CASGRGGPGETQYF TRBV5-1
CASSQGSGGSSTDTQYF TRBV4-3
CSARVPLGGHTEAFF TRBV20-1
CASSYTRGTGVWQPQHF TRBV6-2/TRBV6-3
CASSWVQAAYEQYF TRBV11-1
CASSEVRNIQYF TRBV6-1
CASSYSNLRVSYEQYF TRBV6-2/TRBV6-3
CASRPLNPRRGNTGELFF TRBV12-3/TRBV12-4